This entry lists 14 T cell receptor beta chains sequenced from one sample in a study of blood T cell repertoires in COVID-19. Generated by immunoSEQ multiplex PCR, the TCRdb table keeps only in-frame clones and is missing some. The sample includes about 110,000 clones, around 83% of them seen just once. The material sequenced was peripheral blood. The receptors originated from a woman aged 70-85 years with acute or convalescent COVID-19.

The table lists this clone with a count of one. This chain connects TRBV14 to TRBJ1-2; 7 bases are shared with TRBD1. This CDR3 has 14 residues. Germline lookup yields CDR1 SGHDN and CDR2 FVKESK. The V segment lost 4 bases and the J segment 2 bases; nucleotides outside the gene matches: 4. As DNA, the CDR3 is TGTGCCAGCAGCCTTCCGGGACAGAACTATGGCTACACCTTC. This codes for CASSLPGQNYGYTF.

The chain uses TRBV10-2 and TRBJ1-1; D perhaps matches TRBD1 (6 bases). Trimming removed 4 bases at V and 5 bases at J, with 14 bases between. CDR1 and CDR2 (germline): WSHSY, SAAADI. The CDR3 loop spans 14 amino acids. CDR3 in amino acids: CASSAGDTRTEAFF. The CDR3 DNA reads TGCGCCAGCAGTGCTGGGGACACACGGACTGAAGCTTTCTTT.

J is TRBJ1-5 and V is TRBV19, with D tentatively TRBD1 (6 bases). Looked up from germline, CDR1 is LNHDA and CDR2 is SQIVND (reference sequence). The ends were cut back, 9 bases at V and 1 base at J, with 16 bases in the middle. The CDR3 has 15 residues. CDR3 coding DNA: TGTGCCAGCCTCCAAAGGGGGATGAGCAATCAGCCCCAGCATTTT. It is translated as CASLQRGMSNQPQHF. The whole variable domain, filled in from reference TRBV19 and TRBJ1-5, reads DGGITQSPKYLFRKEGQNVTLSCEQNLNHDAMYWYRQDPGQGLRLIYYSQIVNDFQKGDIAEGYSVSREKKESFPLTVTSAQKNPTAFYLCASLQRGMSNQPQHFGDGTRLSIL.

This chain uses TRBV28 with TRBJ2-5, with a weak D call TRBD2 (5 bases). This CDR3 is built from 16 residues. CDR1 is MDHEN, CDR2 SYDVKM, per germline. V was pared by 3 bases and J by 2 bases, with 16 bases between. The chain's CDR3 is CASSFHRRYLQETQYF. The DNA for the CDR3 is TGTGCCAGCAGTTTCCATAGGAGGTACTTGCAAGAGACCCAGTACTTC.

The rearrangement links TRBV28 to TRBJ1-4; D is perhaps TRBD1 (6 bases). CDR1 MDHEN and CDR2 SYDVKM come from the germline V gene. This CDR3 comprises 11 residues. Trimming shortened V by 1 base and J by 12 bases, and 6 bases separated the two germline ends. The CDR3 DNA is TGTGCCAGCAGTTTATCAGGGGAACTGTTTTTT. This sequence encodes CASSLSGELFF.

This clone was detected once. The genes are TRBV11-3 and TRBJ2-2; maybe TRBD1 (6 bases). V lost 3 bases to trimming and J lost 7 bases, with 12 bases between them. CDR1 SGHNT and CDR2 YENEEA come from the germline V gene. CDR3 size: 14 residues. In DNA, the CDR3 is TGTGCCAGCAGCTTTGGGGGCGGATACGGGGAGCTGTTTTTT. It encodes CASSFGGGYGELFF.

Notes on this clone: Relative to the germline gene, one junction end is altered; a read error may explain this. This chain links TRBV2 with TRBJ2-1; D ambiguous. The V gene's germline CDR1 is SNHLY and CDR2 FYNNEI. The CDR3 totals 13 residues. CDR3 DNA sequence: TGTGCCAGCACTGAAAGCCACTACAATGAGCAGTTCTTC. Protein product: CASTESHYNEQFF.

The CDR3 nucleotides read TGTGCCAGCAGGCCTCGCGGGGGGAGCTCTGGAAACACCATATATTTT. This codes for CASRPRGGSSGNTIYF. The V and J genes are TRBV6-6 and TRBJ1-3; maybe TRBD1 (5 bases). The CDR3 loop spans 16 amino acids. Germline lookup yields CDR1 MNHNY and CDR2 SVGAGI (reference sequence). The V end lost 6 bases, the J end lost 0 bases, and 15 bases lay between the germline ends.

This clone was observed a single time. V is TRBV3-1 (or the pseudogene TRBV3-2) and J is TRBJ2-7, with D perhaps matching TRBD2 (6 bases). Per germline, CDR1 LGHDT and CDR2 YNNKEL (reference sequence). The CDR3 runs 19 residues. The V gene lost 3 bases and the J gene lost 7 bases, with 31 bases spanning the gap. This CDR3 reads CASSHSRPGGATPSGEQYV. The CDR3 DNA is TGTGCCAGCAGCCATTCCCGTCCTGGAGGGGCAACACCCTCGGGGGAGCAGTACGTC.

This chain's CDR3 is CASTTGKETQYF. For the CDR3, the DNA is TGTGCCAGCACGACAGGGAAAGAGACCCAGTACTTC. The chain links TRBV28 to TRBJ2-5, with 7 bases fitting TRBD1. Trimming at V came to 7 bases and at J to 3 bases, leaving 2 bases not matched to a gene. The CDR3 covers 12 residues. Germline V gives CDR1 MDHEN, CDR2 SYDVKM.

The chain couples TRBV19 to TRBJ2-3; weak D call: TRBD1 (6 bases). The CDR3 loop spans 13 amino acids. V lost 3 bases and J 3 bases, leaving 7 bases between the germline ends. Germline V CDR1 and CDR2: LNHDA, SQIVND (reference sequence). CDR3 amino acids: CASSIQGTDTQYF. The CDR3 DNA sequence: TGTGCCAGTAGTATCCAGGGGACAGATACGCAGTATTTT.

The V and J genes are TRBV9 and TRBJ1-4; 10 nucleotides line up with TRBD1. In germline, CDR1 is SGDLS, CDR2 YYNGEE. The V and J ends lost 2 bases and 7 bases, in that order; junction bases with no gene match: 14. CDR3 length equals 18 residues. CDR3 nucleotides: TGTGCCAGCAGCGTCTCGACAGGGGGCGCGGCGATCGCTGAAAAACTGTTTTTT. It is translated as CASSVSTGGAAIAEKLFF.

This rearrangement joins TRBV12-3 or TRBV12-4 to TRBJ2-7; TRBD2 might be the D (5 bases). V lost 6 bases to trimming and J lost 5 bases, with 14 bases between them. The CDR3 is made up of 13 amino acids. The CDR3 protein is CASRIASVHEQYF. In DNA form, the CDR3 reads TGTGCCAGCAGGATAGCGTCGGTCCACGAGCAGTACTTC.

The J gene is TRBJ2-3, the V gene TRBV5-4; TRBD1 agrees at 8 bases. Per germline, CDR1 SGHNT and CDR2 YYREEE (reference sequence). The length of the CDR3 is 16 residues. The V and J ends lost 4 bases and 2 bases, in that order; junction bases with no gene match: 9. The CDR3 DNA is TGTGCCAGCAGCAGAGGACAGGGTTGGGCCACAGATACGCAGTATTTT. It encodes CASSRGQGWATDTQYF.